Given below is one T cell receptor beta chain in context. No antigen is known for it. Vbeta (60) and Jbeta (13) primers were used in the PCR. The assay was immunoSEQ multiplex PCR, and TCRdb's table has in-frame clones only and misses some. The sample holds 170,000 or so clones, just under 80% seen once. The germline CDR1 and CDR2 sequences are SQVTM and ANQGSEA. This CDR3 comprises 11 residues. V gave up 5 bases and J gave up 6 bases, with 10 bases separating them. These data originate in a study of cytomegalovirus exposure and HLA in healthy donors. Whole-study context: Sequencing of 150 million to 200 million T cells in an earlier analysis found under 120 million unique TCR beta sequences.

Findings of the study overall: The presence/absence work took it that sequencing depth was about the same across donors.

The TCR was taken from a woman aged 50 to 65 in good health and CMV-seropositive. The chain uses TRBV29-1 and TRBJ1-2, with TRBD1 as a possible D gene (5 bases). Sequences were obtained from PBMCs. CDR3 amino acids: CSVIRTHGYTF. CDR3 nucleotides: TGCAGCGTTATACGGACACATGGCTACACCTTC.